This passage covers 27 T cell receptor beta chains from one sample sequenced in a study of T-cell memory formation after mild COVID-19. In TCRdb, the 5' RACE reads were re-called with MiXCR into one record per CDR3 protein. Altogether around 150,000 distinct CDR3 sequences are present, more than 14% being singletons, with the ten largest covering over 12%. The source material was PBMCs or a T cell subset sorted from them (not recorded which). Receptor source: an adult woman who had mild COVID-19 (a few samples of this study predate the infection). Cell type and time point are not known.

This clonotype came up a few times. V usage is TRBV24-1 and J usage is TRBJ2-3; no clear D gene. The CDR3 covers 15 residues. V was cut by 5 bases and J by 4 bases, with 15 bases left in between. CDR1 and CDR2 from the germline V gene are KGHDR and SFDVKD. The CDR3 is CATSALGREADTQYF. The CDR3 DNA is TGTGCCACCAGTGCCTTGGGTAGAGAGGCAGATACGCAGTATTTT.

CDR3 sequence (DNA): TGTGCCAGCAGTGAAGCGACCGGGTGGCCCTACAATGAGCAGTTCTTC. It yields the protein CASSEATGWPYNEQFF. The J gene is TRBJ2-1, the V gene TRBV2, with no clear D. V was clipped by 0 bases and J by 2 bases, with 11 bases between them. This CDR3 spans 16 amino acids. The V gene's germline CDR1 is SNHLY and CDR2 FYNNEI. Looking up the rest from reference TRBV2 and TRBJ2-1 gives the full variable domain: EPEVTQTPSHQVTQMGQEVILRCVPISNHLYFYWYRQILGQKVEFLVSFYNNEISEKSEIFDDQFSVERPDGSNFTLKIRSTKLEDSAMYFCASSEATGWPYNEQFFGPGTRLTVL.

The chain uses TRBV30 and TRBJ2-1; possibly TRBD1 or TRBD2 for D (5 bases each). The ends were cut back, 3 bases at V and 12 bases at J, with 18 bases in the middle. The CDR3 has 13 amino acids. The germline V gene has CDR1 GTSNPN and CDR2 SVGIG (reference sequence). The CDR3 DNA reads as TGTGCCTGGAGCGCGGAGCTACGTGGGGGGCAGTTCTTC. It translates to CAWSAELRGGQFF.

Ten or more counts support this clonotype. The chain uses TRBV7-8 and TRBJ2-1; D is possibly TRBD2 (8 bases). CDR1 SGHVS and CDR2 FQNEAQ come from the germline V gene. V was clipped by 5 bases and J by 2 bases, with 22 bases between them. The length of the CDR3 is 18 residues. The CDR3 loop reads CASSPGGAGASAYNEQFF. CDR3 DNA: TGTGCCAGCAGCCCAGGGGGAGCGGGAGCATCCGCCTACAATGAGCAGTTCTTC.

CDR3 nucleotide sequence: TGTGCCAGCAGCTCCCGAGCGACATCCGGCCCGTTGAACACTGAAGCTTTCTTT. As protein: CASSSRATSGPLNTEAFF. The rearrangement links TRBV9 to TRBJ1-1; D is undetermined. V shed 4 bases and J shed 0 bases, with 22 bases lying between them. The CDR3 extends over 18 amino acids. The V gene's germline CDR1 is SGDLS and CDR2 YYNGEE.

The chain links TRBV5-6 to TRBJ2-2, with D unresolved. V shed 0 bases and J shed 0 bases, with 9 bases lying between them. CDR3 length: 16 residues. CDR1 and CDR2 (germline): SGHDT, YYEEEE. The CDR3 DNA follows: TGTGCCAGCAGCTTGGCACGGGTAACGAACACCGGGGAGCTGTTTTTT. Protein: CASSLARVTNTGELFF.

The chain joins TRBV20-1 to TRBJ1-4; 9 bases match TRBD1. In germline, CDR1 is DFQATT, CDR2 SNEGSKA (reference sequence). J was trimmed by 5 bases and V by 1 base; bases with no gene match: 5. The length of the CDR3 is 15 residues. The CDR3: CSARGPGQGNEKLFF. CDR3 in DNA: TGCAGTGCTAGAGGACCGGGACAGGGAAATGAAAAACTGTTTTTT.

This clonotype was seen a handful of times. The rearrangement links TRBV12-3 or TRBV12-4 to TRBJ2-1; D gene unclear. The CDR3 runs 14 residues. V lost 8 bases, J lost 5 bases, and 16 bases lay in between. The CDR3 is CASAKTEPNNEQFF. The CDR3 coding sequence is TGTGCCAGCGCGAAAACAGAGCCAAACAATGAGCAGTTCTTC.

The gene calls are TRBV7-9 and TRBJ1-1; no clear D. Trimming took 7 bases from V and 7 from J, leaving 19 bases between them. Germline V gives CDR1 SEHNR, CDR2 FQNEAQ (reference sequence). The CDR3 has 14 amino acids. The CDR3 loop reads CASILGMGFSEAFF. The CDR3 DNA sequence: TGTGCCAGCATCCTAGGGATGGGGTTTAGTGAAGCTTTCTTT.

In this sample, this clonotype turned up a few times. The CDR3 protein is CASSQDAGGPGNEQFF. CDR3 nucleotides: TGTGCCAGCAGCCAAGACGCGGGAGGGCCGGGCAATGAGCAGTTCTTC. The gene calls are TRBV4-2 and TRBJ2-1; 9 nucleotides agree with TRBD2. Trimming cost V 0 bases and J 6 bases; bases outside gene matches: 6. The CDR3 runs 16 residues. The germline V gene has CDR1 LGHNA and CDR2 YNFKEQ.

About this clonotype: A read error may produce the germline difference seen at one junction end. V is TRBV7-8 and J is TRBJ2-7; a possible D gene is TRBD1 (6 bases). The V gene's germline CDR1 is SGHVS and CDR2 FQNEAQ. The CDR3 loop spans 14 amino acids. As DNA, the CDR3 is TGTGCCATCAGCTCCTGGGACACATACTACGAGCAGTACTTC. Translating gives CAISSWDTYYEQYF. Together with reference TRBV7-8 and TRBJ2-7, the CDR3 gives the full variable domain: GAGVSQSPRYKVAKRGQDVALRCDPISGHVSLFWYQQALGQGPEFLTYFQNEAQLDKSGLPSDRFFAERPEGSVSTLKIQRTQQEDSAVYLCAISSWDTYYEQYFGPGTRLTVT.

This sequence joins TRBV27 and TRBJ1-2; D unresolved. V was clipped by 0 bases and J by 8 bases, with 16 bases between them. Germline V gene sequence: CDR1 MNHEY, CDR2 SMNVEV (reference sequence). The CDR3 totals 15 residues. In DNA, the CDR3 is TGTGCCAGCAGTTTATCGGCAGCCCCTACGGGGGGCTACACCTTC. It translates to CASSLSAAPTGGYTF.

There are a few counts of this clonotype. The CDR3 reads CASSKVRTGVKETQYF. The CDR3 DNA follows: TGTGCCAGCAGCAAAGTCAGGACAGGGGTAAAGGAGACCCAGTACTTC. The rearrangement links TRBV21-1 to TRBJ2-5; the table's D call of TRBD1 was not tested on the DNA. TRBV21-1 is classified as a pseudogene. CDR3 size: 16 residues.

The sample holds a few counts of this clonotype. This chain joins TRBV5-6 and TRBJ2-2; D ambiguous. The CDR3 spans 16 residues. In germline, CDR1 is SGHDT, CDR2 YYEEEE. The V end was cut by 4 bases, the J end by 6 bases, with 19 bases between. CDR3 nucleotide sequence: TGTGCCAGCAGCCGCCGTGACAATGATTACCCCGGGGAGCTGTTTTTT. Amino acids: CASSRRDNDYPGELFF.

The rearrangement links TRBV2 to TRBJ2-1; D remains unclear. The CDR3 runs 13 residues. With 7 bases removed from V and 4 bases from J, the gap between germline ends came to 11 bases. CDR1 is SNHLY, CDR2 FYNNEI, per germline. The chain's CDR3 is CASTSEAYNEQFF. In DNA, the CDR3 is TGTGCCAGCACCTCAGAGGCGTACAATGAGCAGTTCTTC.

This clonotype has just a few counts. The gene calls are TRBV7-6 and TRBJ2-1; 8 nucleotides match TRBD1. Trimming at V came to 5 bases and at J to 0 bases, leaving 6 bases not matched to a gene. The CDR3 is 16 amino acids. Germline V CDR1 and CDR2: SGHVS, FNYEAQ. The CDR3 here is CASSPGQGSSYNEQFF. As DNA, the CDR3 is TGTGCCAGCAGCCCAGGACAGGGAAGCTCCTACAATGAGCAGTTCTTC.

The chain employs TRBV12-3 or TRBV12-4 and TRBJ2-2, with D tentatively TRBD1 (6 bases). This CDR3 has 19 residues. Trimming pared 7 bases from V and 4 bases from J, leaving 28 bases between. This CDR3 reads CASIGGGGARTRRTGELFF. CDR3 sequence (DNA): TGTGCCAGCATTGGGGGTGGGGGCGCGCGCACGCGCCGCACCGGGGAGCTGTTTTTT.

This clonotype was detected a few times. This chain joins TRBV7-8 and TRBJ1-3; maybe TRBD1 (6 bases). Germline V lookup: CDR1 SGHVS, CDR2 FQNEAQ. V was pared by 0 bases and J by 2 bases, with 11 bases between. CDR3 length: 16 residues. The CDR3 spells CASSLARAGAGNTIYF. For the CDR3, the DNA is TGTGCCAGCAGCTTAGCGAGGGCAGGGGCTGGAAACACCATATATTTT. Complete variable domain (other parts from reference TRBV7-8 and TRBJ1-3): GAGVSQSPRYKVAKRGQDVALRCDPISGHVSLFWYQQALGQGPEFLTYFQNEAQLDKSGLPSDRFFAERPEGSVSTLKIQRTQQEDSAVYLCASSLARAGAGNTIYFGEGSWLTVV.

The chain has TRBV12-3 or TRBV12-4 and TRBJ2-1; 13 bases line up with TRBD2. The CDR3 is 15 residues long. J lost 4 bases, V lost 7 bases, and 4 bases had no gene match. CDR3 in DNA: TGTGCCAGCACTGGACTAGCGGGGGTTTACAATGAGCAGTTCTTC. Translating gives CASTGLAGVYNEQFF.

The table lists this clonotype with a few counts. The chain has TRBV12-3 or TRBV12-4 and TRBJ2-3, with D uncertain. The CDR3 has 14 residues. V lost 2 bases and J lost 5, with 11 bases in between. Here the CDR3 reads CASSLPNLGDTQYF. The DNA of the CDR3 is TGTGCCAGCAGTTTACCCAACCTGGGAGATACGCAGTATTTT.

V usage is TRBV5-6 and J usage is TRBJ2-3; possibly TRBD2 for D (5 bases). Germline assignment: CDR1 SGHDT and CDR2 YYEEEE. The V end lost 0 bases, the J end lost 0 bases, and 8 bases lay between the germline ends. The CDR3 is 15 residues long. The CDR3 DNA sequence: TGTGCCAGCAGCTTGGTAGCGCAGAGCACAGATACGCAGTATTTT. Its protein is CASSLVAQSTDTQYF.

This clonotype was counted many times. One end of the junction varies from germline; a read error may be responsible. The chain employs TRBV7-9 and TRBJ2-5, with D possibly being TRBD2 (6 bases). Per germline, CDR1 SEHNR and CDR2 FQNEAQ (reference sequence). This CDR3 comprises 13 residues. CDR3 sequence reads: CASSLVGGETQYF. The CDR3 DNA is TGCGCCAGCAGCTTGGTCGGGGGAGAGACCCAGTACTTC. Looking up the rest from reference TRBV7-9 and TRBJ2-5 gives the full variable domain: DTGVSQNPRHKITKRGQNVTFRCDPISEHNRLYWYRQTLGQGPEFLTYFQNEAQLEKSRLLSDRFSAERPKGSFSTLEIQRTEQGDSAMYLCASSLVGGETQYFGPGTRLLVL.

The rearrangement uses TRBV19 and TRBJ2-5; 10 bases are a match to TRBD1. CDR3 length equals 15 residues. Germline assignment: CDR1 LNHDA and CDR2 SQIVND (reference sequence). V dropped 5 bases and J dropped 5; count of bases not matched to a gene: 8. CDR3: CASSRRTGGRETQYF. CDR3 nucleotide sequence: TGTGCCAGTAGTCGCCGGACAGGGGGTAGGGAGACCCAGTACTTC. Filled out from reference TRBV19 and TRBJ2-5, the complete variable domain reads DGGITQSPKYLFRKEGQNVTLSCEQNLNHDAMYWYRQDPGQGLRLIYYSQIVNDFQKGDIAEGYSVSREKKESFPLTVTSAQKNPTAFYLCASSRRTGGRETQYFGPGTRLLVL.

The rearrangement uses TRBV5-1 and TRBJ2-5, with TRBD1 matching 8 bases. Germline V gives CDR1 SGHRS, CDR2 YFSETQ. After removal of 2 bases from V and 9 bases from J, the junction contained 9 bases not matched to a gene. The CDR3 has 14 residues. DNA of the CDR3: TGCGCCAGCAGCTTAGGACAGGGAGGACGAGCCCAGTACTTC. It yields the protein CASSLGQGGRAQYF.

This clonotype was observed many times. The chain carries TRBV19 and TRBJ2-2; D is possibly TRBD1 (5 bases). CDR3 size: 16 residues. The germline V gene encodes CDR1 LNHDA and CDR2 SQIVND (reference sequence). Between the trimmed V and J ends, which lost 3 bases and 0 bases, there was a span of 11 bases. CDR3 residues: CASSIWQGTNTGELFF. CDR3 DNA: TGTGCCAGTAGTATCTGGCAGGGAACGAACACCGGGGAGCTGTTTTTT.

As regards this clonotype: Being one base from a much bigger clone, this may be a read error. The rearrangement joins TRBV19 to TRBJ2-2, with 7 bases identical to TRBD2. The CDR3 loop spans 15 amino acids. Germline-derived CDR1 and CDR2 are LNHDA and SQIVND (reference sequence). The CDR3 is CASNKAGDITGGLFF. The DNA for the CDR3 is TGTGCCAGTAATAAGGCGGGAGATATCACCGGGGGGCTGTTTTTT.

This clonotype showed up many times. The gene calls are TRBV9 and TRBJ2-3; D may be TRBD2 (6 bases). V dropped 8 bases and J dropped 0 bases, with 22 bases sitting between them. Per the germline V gene, CDR1 is SGDLS and CDR2 is YYNGEE. The CDR3 loop spans 17 amino acids. CDR3: CARPGASDSTSTDTQYF. The CDR3 nucleotides read TGTGCCAGACCTGGGGCTAGCGATTCAACTAGCACAGATACGCAGTATTTT.